Given below is one T cell receptor (beta chain) in context. Researchers ran the PCR with 60 Vbeta and 13 Jbeta primers. The method was immunoSEQ multiplex PCR; TCRdb's version includes in-frame clones alone and lacks a portion of them. The table includes roughly 150,000 clones, about 80% detected once. Per the germline V gene, CDR1 is SGHRS and CDR2 is YFSETQ. V shed 2 bases and J shed 0 bases, with 15 bases lying between them. CDR3 length: 17 residues. The sample belongs to a study of cytomegalovirus exposure and HLA in healthy donors. Study at large: Approximately 85 million unique TCRs from HLA-typed donors were held in an early release of data.

The chain carries TRBV5-1 and TRBJ1-3; D possibly corresponds to TRBD1 (6 bases). The source material was PBMCs. This clonotype originated in a male donor in good health and CMV-seronegative. CDR3 loop: CASSFLDSGGSGNTIYF. CDR3 bases: TGCGCCAGCAGCTTCTTGGACAGCGGAGGCTCTGGAAACACCATATATTTT.